This T cell receptor (beta chain) originates from a study of blood T cells in healthy people across ages. The V and J ends lost 3 bases and 5 bases respectively, with 8 bases between them. CDR3 length equals 13 residues. On this clonotype itself: As yet, its antigen is unknown.

General study findings and limits: Significant beta diversity loss was already apparent by age roughly 44, declining roughly linearly. It was not known whether donors were CMV positive (a possible confounder of expanded clonotype changes).

A second 7 to 11 cycle PCR used barcoded and J-beta primers. MiXCR, run by TCRdb on the 5' RACE reads, gives a single entry per CDR3 protein. The sample records around 800,000 distinct CDR3 sequences, 62% being singletons. Peripheral blood from each donor was collected in a volume of roughly 9.2 milliliters. This clonotype originated in a man aged 25 to 40 in good health. What was sequenced was blood. The chain links TRBV12-3 or TRBV12-4 to TRBJ2-1; D unclear. The CDR3 sequence: CASSFDRDNEQFF. The CDR3 bases are TGTGCCAGCAGTTTTGACCGCGACAATGAGCAGTTCTTC.